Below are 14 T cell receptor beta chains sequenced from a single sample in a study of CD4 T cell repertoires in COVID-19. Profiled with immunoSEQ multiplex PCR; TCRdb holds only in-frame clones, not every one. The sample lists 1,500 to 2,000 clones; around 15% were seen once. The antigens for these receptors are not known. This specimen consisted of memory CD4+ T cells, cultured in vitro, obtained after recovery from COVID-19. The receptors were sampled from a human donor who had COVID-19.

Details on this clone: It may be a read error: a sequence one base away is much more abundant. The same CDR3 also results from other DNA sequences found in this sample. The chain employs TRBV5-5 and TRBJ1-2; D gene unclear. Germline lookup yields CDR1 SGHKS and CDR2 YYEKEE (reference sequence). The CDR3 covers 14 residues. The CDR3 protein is CASSLYPANYGYTF. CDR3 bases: TGTGCCAGCAGCTTGTATCCAGCTAACTATGGCTACACTTTC. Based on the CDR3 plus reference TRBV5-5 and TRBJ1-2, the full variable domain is DAGVTQSPTHLIKTRGQQVTLRCSPISGHKSVSWYQQVLGQGPQFIFQYYEKEERGRGNFPDRFSARQFPNYSSELNVNALLLGDSALYLCASSLYPANYGYTFGSGTRLTVV.

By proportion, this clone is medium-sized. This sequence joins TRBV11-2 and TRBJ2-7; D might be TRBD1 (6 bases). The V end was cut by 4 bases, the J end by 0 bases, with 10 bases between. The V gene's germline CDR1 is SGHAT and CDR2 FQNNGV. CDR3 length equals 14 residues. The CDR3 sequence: CASSSRQASYEQYF. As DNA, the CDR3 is TGTGCCAGCAGCTCGCGACAGGCCTCCTACGAGCAGTACTTC.

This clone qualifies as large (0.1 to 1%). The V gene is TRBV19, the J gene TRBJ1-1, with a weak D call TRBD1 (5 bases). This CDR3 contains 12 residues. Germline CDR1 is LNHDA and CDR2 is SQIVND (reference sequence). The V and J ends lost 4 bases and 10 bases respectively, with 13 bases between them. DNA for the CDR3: TGTGCCAGTAGTAACGCTCCCCAGGGAGCTTTCTTT. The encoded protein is CASSNAPQGAFF.

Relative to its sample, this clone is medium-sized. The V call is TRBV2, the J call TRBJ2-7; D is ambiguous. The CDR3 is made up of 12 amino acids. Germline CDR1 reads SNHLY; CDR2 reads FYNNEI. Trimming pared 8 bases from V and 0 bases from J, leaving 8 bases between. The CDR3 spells CASHLDSYEQYF. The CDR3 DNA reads TGTGCCAGCCATCTAGACTCCTACGAGCAGTACTTC. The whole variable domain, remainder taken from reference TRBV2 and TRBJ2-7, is EPEVTQTPSHQVTQMGQEVILRCVPISNHLYFYWYRQILGQKVEFLVSFYNNEISEKSEIFDDQFSVERPDGSNFTLKIRSTKLEDSAMYFCASHLDSYEQYFGPGTRLTVT.

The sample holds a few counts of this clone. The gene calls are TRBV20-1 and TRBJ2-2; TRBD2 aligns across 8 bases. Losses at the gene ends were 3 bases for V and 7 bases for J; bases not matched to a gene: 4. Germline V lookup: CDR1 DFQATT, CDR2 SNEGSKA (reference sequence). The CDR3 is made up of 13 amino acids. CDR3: CSASSSGLGELFF. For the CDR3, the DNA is TGCAGTGCTAGTTCTAGCGGGCTCGGGGAGCTGTTTTTT.

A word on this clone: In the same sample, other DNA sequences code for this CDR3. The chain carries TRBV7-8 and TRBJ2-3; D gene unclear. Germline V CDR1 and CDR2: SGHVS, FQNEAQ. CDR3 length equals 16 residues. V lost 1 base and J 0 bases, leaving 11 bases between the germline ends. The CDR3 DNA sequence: TGTGCCAGCAGCTTAGTAACTGGCGCTAGCACAGATACGCAGTATTTT. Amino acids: CASSLVTGASTDTQYF.

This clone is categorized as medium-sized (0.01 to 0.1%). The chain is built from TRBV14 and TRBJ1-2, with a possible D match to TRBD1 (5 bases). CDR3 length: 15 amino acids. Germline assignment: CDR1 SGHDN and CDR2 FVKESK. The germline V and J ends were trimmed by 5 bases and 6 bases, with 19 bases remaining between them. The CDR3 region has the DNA TGTGCCAGCAGCGCCCGGGACGGTCTACCCAATGGCTACACCTTC. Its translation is CASSARDGLPNGYTF.

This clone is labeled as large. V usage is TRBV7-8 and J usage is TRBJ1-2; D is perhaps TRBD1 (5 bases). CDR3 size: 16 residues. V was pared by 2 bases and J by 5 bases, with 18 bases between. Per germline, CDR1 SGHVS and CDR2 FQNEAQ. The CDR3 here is CASSLTGGALGYGYTF. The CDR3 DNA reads TGTGCCAGCAGCTTAACTGGCGGGGCGTTGGGGTATGGCTACACCTTC.

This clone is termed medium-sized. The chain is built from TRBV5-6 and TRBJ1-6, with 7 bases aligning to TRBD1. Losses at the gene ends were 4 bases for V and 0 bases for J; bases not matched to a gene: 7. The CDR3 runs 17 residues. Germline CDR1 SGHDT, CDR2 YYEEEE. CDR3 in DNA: TGTGCCAGCAGCCCCGGGACAGAGAGCTCCTATAATTCACCCCTCCACTTT. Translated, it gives CASSPGTESSYNSPLHF.

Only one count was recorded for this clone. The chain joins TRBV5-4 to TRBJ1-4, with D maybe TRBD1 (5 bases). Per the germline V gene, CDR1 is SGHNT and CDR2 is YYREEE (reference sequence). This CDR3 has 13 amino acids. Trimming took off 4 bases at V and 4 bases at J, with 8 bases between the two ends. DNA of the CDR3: TGTGCCAGCAGCCGGGACCATAATGAAAAACTGTTTTTT. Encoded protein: CASSRDHNEKLFF. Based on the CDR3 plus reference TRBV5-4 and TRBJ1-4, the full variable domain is ETGVTQSPTHLIKTRGQQVTLRCSSQSGHNTVSWYQQALGQGPQFIFQYYREEENGRGNFPPRFSGLQFPNYSSELNVNALELDDSALYLCASSRDHNEKLFFGSGTQLSVL.

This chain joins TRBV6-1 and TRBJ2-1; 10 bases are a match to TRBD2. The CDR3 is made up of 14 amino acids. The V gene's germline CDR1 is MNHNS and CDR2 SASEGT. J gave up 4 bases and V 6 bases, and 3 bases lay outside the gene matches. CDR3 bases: TGTGCCAGCAGACCGACTAGCGGGTACAATGAGCAGTTCTTC. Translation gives CASRPTSGYNEQFF.

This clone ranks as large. DNA of the CDR3: TGTGCCAGCAGCCGAGGGGGGCTCGGCTACACCTTC. Its translation is CASSRGGLGYTF. The chain joins TRBV5-6 to TRBJ1-2; perhaps TRBD1 as D (6 bases). The CDR3 runs 12 residues. The ends were cut back, 4 bases at V and 8 bases at J, with 12 bases in the middle. Germline loops: CDR1 SGHDT, CDR2 YYEEEE.

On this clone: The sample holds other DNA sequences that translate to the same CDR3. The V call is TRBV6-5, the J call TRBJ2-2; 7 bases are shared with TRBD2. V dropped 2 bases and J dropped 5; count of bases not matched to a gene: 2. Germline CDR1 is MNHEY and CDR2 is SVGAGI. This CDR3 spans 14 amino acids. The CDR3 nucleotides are TGTGCCAGCAGTTACAGGGGAGGGACCGGGGAGCTGTTTTTT. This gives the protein CASSYRGGTGELFF.

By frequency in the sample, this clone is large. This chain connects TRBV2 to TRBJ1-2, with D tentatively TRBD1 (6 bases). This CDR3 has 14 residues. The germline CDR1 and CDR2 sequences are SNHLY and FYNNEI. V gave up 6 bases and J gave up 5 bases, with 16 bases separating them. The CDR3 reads CASRGRGTLYGYTF. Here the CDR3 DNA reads TGTGCCAGCAGAGGGAGGGGGACACTGTATGGCTACACCTTC.